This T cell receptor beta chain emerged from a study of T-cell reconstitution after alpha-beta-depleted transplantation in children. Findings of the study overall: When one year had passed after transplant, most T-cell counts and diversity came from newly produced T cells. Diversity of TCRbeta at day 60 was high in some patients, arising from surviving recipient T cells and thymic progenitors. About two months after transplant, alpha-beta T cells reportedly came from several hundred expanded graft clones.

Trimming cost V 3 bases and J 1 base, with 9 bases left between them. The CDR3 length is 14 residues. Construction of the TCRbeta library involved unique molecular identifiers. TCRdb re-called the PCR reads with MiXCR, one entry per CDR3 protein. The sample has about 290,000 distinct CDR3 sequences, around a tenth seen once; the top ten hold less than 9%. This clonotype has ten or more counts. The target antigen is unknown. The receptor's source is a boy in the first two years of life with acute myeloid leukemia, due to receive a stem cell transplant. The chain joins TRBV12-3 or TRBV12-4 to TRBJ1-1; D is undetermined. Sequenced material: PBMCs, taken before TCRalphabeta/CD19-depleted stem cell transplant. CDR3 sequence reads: CASSLAIRNTEAFF. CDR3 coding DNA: TGTGCCAGCAGTTTGGCGATCCGGAACACTGAAGCTTTCTTT.